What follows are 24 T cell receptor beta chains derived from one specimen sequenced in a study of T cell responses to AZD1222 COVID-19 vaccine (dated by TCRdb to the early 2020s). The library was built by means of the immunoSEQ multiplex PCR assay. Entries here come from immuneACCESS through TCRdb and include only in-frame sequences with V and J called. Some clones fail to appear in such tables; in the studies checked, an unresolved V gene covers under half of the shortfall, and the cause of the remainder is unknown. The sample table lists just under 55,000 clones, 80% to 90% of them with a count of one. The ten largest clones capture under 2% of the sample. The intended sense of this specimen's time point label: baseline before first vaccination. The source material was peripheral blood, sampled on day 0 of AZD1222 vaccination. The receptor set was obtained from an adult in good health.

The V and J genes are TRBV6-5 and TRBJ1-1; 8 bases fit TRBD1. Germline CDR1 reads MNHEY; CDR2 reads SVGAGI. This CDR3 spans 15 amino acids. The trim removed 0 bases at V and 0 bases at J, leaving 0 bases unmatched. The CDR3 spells CASSYSQGVNTEAFF. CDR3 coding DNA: TGTGCCAGCAGTTACTCACAGGGGGTGAACACTGAAGCTTTCTTT.

The CDR3 sequence: CSASPPGTEYGYTF. The CDR3 coding sequence is TGCAGTGCTAGTCCCCCCGGGACGGAATATGGCTACACCTTC. The J gene is TRBJ1-2, the V gene TRBV20-1; maybe TRBD1 (5 bases). Germline V gives CDR1 DFQATT, CDR2 SNEGSKA (reference sequence). Trimming pared 3 bases from V and 5 bases from J, leaving 16 bases between. The CDR3 spans 14 residues.

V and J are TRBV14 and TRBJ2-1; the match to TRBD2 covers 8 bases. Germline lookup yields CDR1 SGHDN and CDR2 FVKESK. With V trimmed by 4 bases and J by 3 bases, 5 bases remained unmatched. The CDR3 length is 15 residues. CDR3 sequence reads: CASSRVSGGYNEQFF. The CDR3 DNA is TGTGCCAGCAGCCGAGTGAGCGGGGGCTACAATGAGCAGTTCTTC. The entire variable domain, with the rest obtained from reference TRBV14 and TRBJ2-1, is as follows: EAGVTQFPSHSVIEKGQTVTLRCDPISGHDNLYWYRRVMGKEIKFLLHFVKESKQDESGMPNNRFLAERTGGTYSTLKVQPAELEDSGVYFCASSRVSGGYNEQFFGPGTRLTVL.

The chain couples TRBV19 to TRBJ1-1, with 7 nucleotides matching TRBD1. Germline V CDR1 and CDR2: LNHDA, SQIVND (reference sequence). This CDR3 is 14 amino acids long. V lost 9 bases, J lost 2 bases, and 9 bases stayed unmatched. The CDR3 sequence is CASRPDRTNTEAFF. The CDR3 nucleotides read TGTGCCAGCCGTCCGGACAGGACAAACACTGAAGCTTTCTTT.

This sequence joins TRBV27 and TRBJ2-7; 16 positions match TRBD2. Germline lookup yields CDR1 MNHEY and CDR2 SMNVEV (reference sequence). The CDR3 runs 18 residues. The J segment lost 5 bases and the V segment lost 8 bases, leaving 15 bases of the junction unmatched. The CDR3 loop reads CASPPPDGTSGRAHEQYF. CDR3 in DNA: TGTGCCAGCCCTCCGCCCGATGGGACTAGCGGGAGGGCCCACGAGCAGTACTTC.

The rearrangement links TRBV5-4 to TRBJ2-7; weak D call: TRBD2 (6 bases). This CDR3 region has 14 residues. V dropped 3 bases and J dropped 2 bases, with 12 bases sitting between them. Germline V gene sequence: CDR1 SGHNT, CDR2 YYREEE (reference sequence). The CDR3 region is CASSSGGAAYEQYF. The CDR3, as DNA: TGTGCCAGCAGCTCGGGCGGGGCCGCCTACGAGCAGTACTTC.

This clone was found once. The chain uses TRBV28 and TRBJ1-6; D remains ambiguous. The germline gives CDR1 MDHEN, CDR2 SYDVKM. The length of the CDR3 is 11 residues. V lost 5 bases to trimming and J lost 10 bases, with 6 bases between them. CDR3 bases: TGTGCCAGCAGTATGGGCTCACCCCTCCACTTT. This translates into CASSMGSPLHF.

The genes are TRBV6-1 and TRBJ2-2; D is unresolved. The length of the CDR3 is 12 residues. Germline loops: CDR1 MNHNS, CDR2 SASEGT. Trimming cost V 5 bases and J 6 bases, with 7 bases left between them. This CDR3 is CASSSASGELFF. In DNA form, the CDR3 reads TGTGCCAGCAGTAGCGCTTCCGGGGAGCTGTTTTTT.

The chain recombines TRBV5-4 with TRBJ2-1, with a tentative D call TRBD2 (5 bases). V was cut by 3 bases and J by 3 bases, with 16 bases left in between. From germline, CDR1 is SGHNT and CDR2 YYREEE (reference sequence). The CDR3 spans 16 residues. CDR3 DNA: TGTGCCAGCAGCTCTGAAACCTTTCGGGGCTACAATGAGCAGTTCTTC. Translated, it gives CASSSETFRGYNEQFF.

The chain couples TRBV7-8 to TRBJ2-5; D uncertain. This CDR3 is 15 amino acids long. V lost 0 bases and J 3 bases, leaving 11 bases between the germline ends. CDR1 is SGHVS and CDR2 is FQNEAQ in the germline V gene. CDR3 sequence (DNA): TGTGCCAGCAGCTTAGCAGTAATGCTTAAAGAGACCCAGTACTTC. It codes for CASSLAVMLKETQYF.

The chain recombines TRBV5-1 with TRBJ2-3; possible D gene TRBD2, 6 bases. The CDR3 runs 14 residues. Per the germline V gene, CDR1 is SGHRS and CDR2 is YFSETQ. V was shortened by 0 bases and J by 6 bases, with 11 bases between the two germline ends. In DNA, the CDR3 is TGCGCCAGCAGCTTGGGCGGGGCTTCGGATACGCAGTATTTT. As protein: CASSLGGASDTQYF. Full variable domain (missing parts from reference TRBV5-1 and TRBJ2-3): KAGVTQTPRYLIKTRGQQVTLSCSPISGHRSVSWYQQTPGQGLQFLFEYFSETQRNKGNFPGRFSGRQFSNSRSEMNVSTLELGDSALYLCASSLGGASDTQYFGPGTRLTVL.

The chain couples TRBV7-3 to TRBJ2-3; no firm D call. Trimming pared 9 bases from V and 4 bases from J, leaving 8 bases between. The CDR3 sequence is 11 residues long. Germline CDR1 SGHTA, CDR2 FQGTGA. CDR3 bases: TGTGCCAGTACGAGAGCAGATACGCAGTATTTT. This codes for CASTRADTQYF.

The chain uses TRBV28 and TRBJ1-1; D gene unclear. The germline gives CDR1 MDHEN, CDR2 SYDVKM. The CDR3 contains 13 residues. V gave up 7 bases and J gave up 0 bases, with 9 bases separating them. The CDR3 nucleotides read TGTGCCAGCACGAAAGCCCTGAACACTGAAGCTTTCTTT. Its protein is CASTKALNTEAFF.

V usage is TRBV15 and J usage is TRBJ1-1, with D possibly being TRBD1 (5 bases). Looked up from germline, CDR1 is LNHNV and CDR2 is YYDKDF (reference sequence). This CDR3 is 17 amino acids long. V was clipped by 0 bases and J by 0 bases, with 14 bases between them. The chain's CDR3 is CATSRDRGESLNTEAFF. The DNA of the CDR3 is TGTGCCACCAGCAGAGATCGGGGGGAGAGCCTGAACACTGAAGCTTTCTTT. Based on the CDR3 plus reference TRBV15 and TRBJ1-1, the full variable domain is DAMVIQNPRYQVTQFGKPVTLSCSQTLNHNVMYWYQQKSSQAPKLLFHYYDKDFNNEADTPDNFQSRRPNTSFCFLDIRSPGLGDTAMYLCATSRDRGESLNTEAFFGQGTRLTVV.

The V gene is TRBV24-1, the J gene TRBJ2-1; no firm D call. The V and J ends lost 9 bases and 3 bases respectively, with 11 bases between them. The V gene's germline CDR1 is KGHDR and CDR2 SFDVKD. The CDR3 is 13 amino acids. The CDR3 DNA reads TGTGCCACCGGGGAAACGAGCTACAATGAGCAGTTCTTC. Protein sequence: CATGETSYNEQFF.

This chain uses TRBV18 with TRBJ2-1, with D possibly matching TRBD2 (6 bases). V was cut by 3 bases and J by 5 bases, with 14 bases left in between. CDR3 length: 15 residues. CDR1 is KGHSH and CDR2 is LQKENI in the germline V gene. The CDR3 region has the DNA TGTGCCAGCTCACCGACCCGCGGGGTGGACAATGAGCAGTTCTTC. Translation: CASSPTRGVDNEQFF.

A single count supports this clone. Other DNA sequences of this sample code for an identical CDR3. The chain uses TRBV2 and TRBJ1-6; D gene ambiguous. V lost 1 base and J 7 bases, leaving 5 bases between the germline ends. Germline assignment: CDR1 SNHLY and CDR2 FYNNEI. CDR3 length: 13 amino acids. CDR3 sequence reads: CASSEGGNSPLHF. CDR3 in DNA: TGTGCCAGCAGTGAAGGAGGGAATTCACCCCTCCACTTT.

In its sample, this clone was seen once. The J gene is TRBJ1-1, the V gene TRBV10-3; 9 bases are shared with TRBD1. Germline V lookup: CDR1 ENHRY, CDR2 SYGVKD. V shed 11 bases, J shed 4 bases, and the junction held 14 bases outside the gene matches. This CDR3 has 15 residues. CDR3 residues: CAALPGQGSGTEAFF. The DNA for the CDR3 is TGTGCCGCACTACCGGGACAGGGTTCTGGCACTGAAGCTTTCTTT.

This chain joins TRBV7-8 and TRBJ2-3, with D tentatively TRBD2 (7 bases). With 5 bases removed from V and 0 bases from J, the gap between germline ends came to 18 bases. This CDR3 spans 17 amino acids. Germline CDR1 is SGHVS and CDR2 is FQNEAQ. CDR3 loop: CASSAEGGGPSTDTQYF. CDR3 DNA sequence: TGTGCCAGCAGCGCCGAGGGGGGAGGGCCAAGCACAGATACGCAGTATTTT.

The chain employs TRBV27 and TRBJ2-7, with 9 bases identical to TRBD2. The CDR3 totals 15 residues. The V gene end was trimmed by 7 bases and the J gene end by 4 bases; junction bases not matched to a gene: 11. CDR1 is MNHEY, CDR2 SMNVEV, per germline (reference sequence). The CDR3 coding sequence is TGTGCCAGCACGGGGCGGTCGACTAGCGGTTACGAGCAGTACTTC. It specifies CASTGRSTSGYEQYF.

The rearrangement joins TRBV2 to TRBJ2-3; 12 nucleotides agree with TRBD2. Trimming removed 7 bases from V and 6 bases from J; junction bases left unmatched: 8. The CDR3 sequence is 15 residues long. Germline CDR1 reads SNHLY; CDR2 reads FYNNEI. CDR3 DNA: TGTGCCAGCACCCTAAGGGGACTAGCGGGCGATACGCAGTATTTT. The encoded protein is CASTLRGLAGDTQYF. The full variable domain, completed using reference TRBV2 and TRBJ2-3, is EPEVTQTPSHQVTQMGQEVILRCVPISNHLYFYWYRQILGQKVEFLVSFYNNEISEKSEIFDDQFSVERPDGSNFTLKIRSTKLEDSAMYFCASTLRGLAGDTQYFGPGTRLTVL.

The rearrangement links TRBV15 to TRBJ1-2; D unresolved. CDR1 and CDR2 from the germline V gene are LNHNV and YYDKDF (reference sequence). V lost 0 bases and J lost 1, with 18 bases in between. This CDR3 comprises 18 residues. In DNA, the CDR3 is TGTGCCACCAGCAGAGAAGGGCCTACTAGACCCAATAACTATGGCTACACCTTC. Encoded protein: CATSREGPTRPNNYGYTF.

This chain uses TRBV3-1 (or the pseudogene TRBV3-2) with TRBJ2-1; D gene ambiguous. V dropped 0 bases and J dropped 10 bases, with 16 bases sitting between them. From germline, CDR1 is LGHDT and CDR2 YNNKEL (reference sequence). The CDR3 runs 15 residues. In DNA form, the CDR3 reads TGTGCCAGCAGCCAAGAAGGTAATTCCTTGGAGGAGCAGTTCTTC. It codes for CASSQEGNSLEEQFF.

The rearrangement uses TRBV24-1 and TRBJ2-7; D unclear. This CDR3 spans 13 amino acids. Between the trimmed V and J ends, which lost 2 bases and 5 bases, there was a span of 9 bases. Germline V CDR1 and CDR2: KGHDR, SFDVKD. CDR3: CATSDYRSNEQYF. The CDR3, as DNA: TGTGCCACCAGTGATTACCGGTCCAACGAGCAGTACTTC.